Given below is one T cell receptor (beta chain) in context. Its cognate antigen is unknown. The data were taken from a study of shared clonotypes between healthy human individuals. Naive CD8 cells lacked CD45RO and underwent positive selection for CCR7, leaving out terminally differentiated effector memory CD45RA+ cells. All of the donors resided in Nashville, Tennessee, and each was a Caucasian adult. The protocol was immunoSEQ multiplex PCR, while the TCRdb copy is restricted to in-frame clones and leaves out a portion. The table records about 2 million clones, about 95% of them present only once. Losses at the gene ends were 6 bases for V and 5 bases for J; bases not matched to a gene: 9. CDR1 MNHEY and CDR2 SMNVEV come from the germline V gene (reference sequence). This CDR3 contains 15 residues. Study results and limitations: Large sequencing depth failed to make sorted-subset sequencing complete, rarefaction showed.

The sequence was collected from a man aged 18 to 35 in good health. Material for sequencing was naive CD8+ T cells sorted from blood. The chain has TRBV27 and TRBJ1-2, with TRBD1 matching over 10 bases. The CDR3 loop is CASSQGDRGEYGYTF. CDR3 sequence (DNA): TGTGCCAGCAGCCAAGGGGACAGGGGAGAATATGGCTACACCTTC.